One sample yielded the 9 T cell receptor beta chains listed below, sequenced in a study of OX40 agonist ivuxolimab in advanced cancers. Libraries were prepared by immunoSEQ multiplex PCR; TCRdb keeps only in-frame clonotypes and omits some of them. The sample has over 70,000 clones, around 87% seen once; the top ten hold under 2%. The sequencing used CD4+ or CD8+ T cells sorted from blood, collected in a trial of the OX40 agonist ivuxolimab. The receptors derive from an adult with an advanced solid tumor such as melanoma, head and neck, liver or kidney cancer.

The chain carries TRBV6-1 and TRBJ1-1; no firm D call. V was clipped by 7 bases and J by 2 bases, with 11 bases between them. The CDR3 spans 13 residues. From germline, CDR1 is MNHNS and CDR2 SASEGT. The chain's CDR3 is CASTLLRNTEAFF. In nucleotides, the CDR3 is TGTGCCAGCACCTTACTGCGAAACACTGAAGCTTTCTTT.

The CDR3, as DNA: TGTGCCGGACGACAGAGCAATCAGCCCCAGCATTTT. This sequence encodes CAGRQSNQPQHF. This chain uses TRBV6-5 with TRBJ1-5; tentative D call: TRBD1 (5 bases). The CDR3 totals 12 residues. V was shortened by 11 bases and J by 1 base, with 9 bases between the two germline ends. Looked up from germline, CDR1 is MNHEY and CDR2 is SVGAGI.

The DNA for the CDR3 is TGTGCCAGCAGACAAGGGGGAGGGGATGGCTACACCTTC. Translated: CASRQGGGDGYTF. The gene calls are TRBV6-5 and TRBJ1-2; tentatively, D is TRBD1 (6 bases). The CDR3 is 13 amino acids. Germline-derived CDR1 and CDR2 are MNHEY and SVGAGI. V lost 6 bases to trimming and J lost 6 bases, with 14 bases between them.

J is TRBJ2-3 and V is TRBV13; 8 nucleotides match TRBD2. This CDR3 contains 15 residues. Trimming removed 1 base from V and 1 base from J; junction bases left unmatched: 1. CDR1 and CDR2 (germline): PRHDT, FYEKMQ (reference sequence). CDR3 nucleotides: TGTGCCAGCAGCTTAGCGGGAGGGGGCACAGATACGCAGTATTTT. Translating it yields CASSLAGGGTDTQYF.

This sequence joins TRBV19 and TRBJ1-4; D gene unclear. CDR1 and CDR2 from the germline V gene are LNHDA and SQIVND (reference sequence). This CDR3 contains 17 residues. Deletions cut 5 bases from V and 0 bases from J, with 16 bases between. The CDR3 reads CASSSQADSATNEKLFF. The DNA for the CDR3 is TGTGCCAGTAGTTCCCAGGCCGACTCTGCAACTAATGAAAAACTGTTTTTT.

This chain joins TRBV9 and TRBJ2-3, with 8 nucleotides matching TRBD1. The V gene end was trimmed by 4 bases and the J gene end by 3 bases; junction bases not matched to a gene: 7. The germline V gene encodes CDR1 SGDLS and CDR2 YYNGEE. The length of the CDR3 is 15 residues. The CDR3 is CASSLQGEVTDTQYF. CDR3 sequence (DNA): TGTGCCAGCAGCTTACAGGGGGAAGTGACAGATACGCAGTATTTT.

The chain combines TRBV19 with TRBJ1-5, with TRBD1 identical over 9 bases. The V gene end was trimmed by 0 bases and the J gene end by 2 bases; junction bases not matched to a gene: 5. The germline V gene encodes CDR1 LNHDA and CDR2 SQIVND (reference sequence). This CDR3 region has 17 residues. CDR3 protein: CASSIEDRGLRNQPQHF. DNA of the CDR3: TGTGCCAGTAGTATAGAAGACAGGGGGTTGCGCAATCAGCCCCAGCATTTT.

CDR3 in DNA: TGTGCCAGCAGCCCAGCTAGCAGCCCGAAGACCCAGTACTTC. This translates into CASSPASSPKTQYF. The gene calls are TRBV7-2 and TRBJ2-5; possible D gene TRBD2, 5 bases. The CDR3 extends over 14 amino acids. V lost 5 bases and J 6 bases, leaving 16 bases between the germline ends. From germline, CDR1 is SGHTA and CDR2 FQGNSA. Full variable domain (rest looked up from reference TRBV7-2 and TRBJ2-5): GAGVSQSPSNKVTEKGKDVELRCDPISGHTALYWYRQSLGQGLEFLIYFQGNSAPDKSGLPSDRFSAERTGGSVSTLTIQRTQQEDSAVYLCASSPASSPKTQYFGPGTRLLVL.

CDR3 sequence: CASSLTADEQYF. The CDR3 bases are TGTGCCAGTAGTTTGACAGCAGACGAGCAGTACTTC. V usage is TRBV19 and J usage is TRBJ2-7; D is perhaps TRBD1 (5 bases). The CDR3 covers 12 residues. The germline V gene has CDR1 LNHDA and CDR2 SQIVND (reference sequence). Deletions cut 5 bases from V and 5 bases from J, with 10 bases between. The full variable domain, completed using reference TRBV19 and TRBJ2-7, is DGGITQSPKYLFRKEGQNVTLSCEQNLNHDAMYWYRQDPGQGLRLIYYSQIVNDFQKGDIAEGYSVSREKKESFPLTVTSAQKNPTAFYLCASSLTADEQYFGPGTRLTVT.